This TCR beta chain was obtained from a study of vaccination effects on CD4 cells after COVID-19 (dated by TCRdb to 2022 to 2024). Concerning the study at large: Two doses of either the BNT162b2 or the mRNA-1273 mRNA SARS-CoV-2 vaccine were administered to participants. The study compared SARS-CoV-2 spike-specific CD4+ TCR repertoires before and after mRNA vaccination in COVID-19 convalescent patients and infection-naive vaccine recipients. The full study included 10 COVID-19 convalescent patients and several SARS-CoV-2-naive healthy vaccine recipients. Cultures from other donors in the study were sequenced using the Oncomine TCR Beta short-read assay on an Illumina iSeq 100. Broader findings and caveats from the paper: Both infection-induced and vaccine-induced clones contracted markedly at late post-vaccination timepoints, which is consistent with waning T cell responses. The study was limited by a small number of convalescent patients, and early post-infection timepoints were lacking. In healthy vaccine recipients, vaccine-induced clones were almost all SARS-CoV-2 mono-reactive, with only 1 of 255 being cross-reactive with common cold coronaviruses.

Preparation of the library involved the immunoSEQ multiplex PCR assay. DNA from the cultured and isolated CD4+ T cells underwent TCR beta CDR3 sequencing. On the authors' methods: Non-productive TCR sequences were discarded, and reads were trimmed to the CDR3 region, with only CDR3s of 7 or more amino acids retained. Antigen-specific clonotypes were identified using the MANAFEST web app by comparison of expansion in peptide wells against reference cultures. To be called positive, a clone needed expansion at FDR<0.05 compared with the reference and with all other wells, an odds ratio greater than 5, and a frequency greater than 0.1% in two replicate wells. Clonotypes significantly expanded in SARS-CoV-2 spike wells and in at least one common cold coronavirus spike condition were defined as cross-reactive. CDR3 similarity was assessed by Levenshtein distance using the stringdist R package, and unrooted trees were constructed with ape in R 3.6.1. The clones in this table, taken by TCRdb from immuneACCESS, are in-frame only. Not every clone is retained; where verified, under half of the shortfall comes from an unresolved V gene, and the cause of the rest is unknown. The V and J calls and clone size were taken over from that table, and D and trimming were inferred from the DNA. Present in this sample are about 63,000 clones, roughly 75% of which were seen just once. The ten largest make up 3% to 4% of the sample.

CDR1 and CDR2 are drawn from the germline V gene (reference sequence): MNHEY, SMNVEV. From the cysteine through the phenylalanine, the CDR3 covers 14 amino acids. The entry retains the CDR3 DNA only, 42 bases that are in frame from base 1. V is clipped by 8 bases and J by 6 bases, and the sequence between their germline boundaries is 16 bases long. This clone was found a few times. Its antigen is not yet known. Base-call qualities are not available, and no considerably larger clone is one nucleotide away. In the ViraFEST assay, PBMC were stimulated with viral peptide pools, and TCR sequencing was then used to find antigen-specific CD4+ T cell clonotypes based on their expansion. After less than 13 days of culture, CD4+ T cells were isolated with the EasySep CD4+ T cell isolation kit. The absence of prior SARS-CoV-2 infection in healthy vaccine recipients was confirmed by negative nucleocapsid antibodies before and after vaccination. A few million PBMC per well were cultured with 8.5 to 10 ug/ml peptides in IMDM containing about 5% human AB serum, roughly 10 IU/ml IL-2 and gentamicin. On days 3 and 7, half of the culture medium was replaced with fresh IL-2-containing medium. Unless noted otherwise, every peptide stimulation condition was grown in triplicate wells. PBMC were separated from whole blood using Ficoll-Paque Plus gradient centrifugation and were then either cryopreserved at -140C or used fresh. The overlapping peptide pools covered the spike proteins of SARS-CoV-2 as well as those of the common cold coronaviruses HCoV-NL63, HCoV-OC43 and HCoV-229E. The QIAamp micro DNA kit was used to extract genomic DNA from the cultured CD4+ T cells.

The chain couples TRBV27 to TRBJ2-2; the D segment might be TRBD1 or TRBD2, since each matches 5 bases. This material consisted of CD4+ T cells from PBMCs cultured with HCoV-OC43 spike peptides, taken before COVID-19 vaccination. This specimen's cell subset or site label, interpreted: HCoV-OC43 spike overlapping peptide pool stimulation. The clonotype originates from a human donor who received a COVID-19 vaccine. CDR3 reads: CASRLRGEAGELFF. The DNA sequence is TGTGCCAGCCGGCTGAGGGGAGAAGCCGGGGAGCTGTTTTTT.